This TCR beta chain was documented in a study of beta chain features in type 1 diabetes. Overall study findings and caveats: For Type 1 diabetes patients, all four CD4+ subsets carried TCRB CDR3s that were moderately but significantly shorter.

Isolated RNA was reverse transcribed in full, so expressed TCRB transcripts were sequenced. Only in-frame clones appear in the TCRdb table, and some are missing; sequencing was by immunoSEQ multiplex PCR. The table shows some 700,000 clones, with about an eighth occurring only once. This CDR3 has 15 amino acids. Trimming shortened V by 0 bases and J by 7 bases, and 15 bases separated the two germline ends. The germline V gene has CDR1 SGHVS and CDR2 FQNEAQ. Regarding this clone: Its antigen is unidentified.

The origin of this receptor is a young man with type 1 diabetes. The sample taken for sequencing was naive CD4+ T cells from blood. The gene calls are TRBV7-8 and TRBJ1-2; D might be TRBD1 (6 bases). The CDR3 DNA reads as TGTGCCAGCAGCTTAGCGGTGGGGGGCGCCTTTGGCTACACCTTC. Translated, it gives CASSLAVGGAFGYTF.